What follows are 15 T cell receptor beta chains derived from one specimen sequenced in a study of T cell repertoires in cytomegalovirus infection. TCRdb used MiXCR to reprocess the reads, holding one entry per CDR3 protein. The sample records roughly 720,000 distinct CDR3 sequences, less than 40% being singletons. The specimen sequenced was PBMCs. Receptors originate from a human donor in good health (CMV status not recorded). Some clones in this sample may be carry-over from other donors' samples.

This clonotype came up a few times. CDR3: CASSPDGGFGANVLTF. The CDR3 DNA reads TGTGCCAGCAGCCCGGACGGGGGCTTTGGGGCCAACGTCCTGACTTTC. The V call is TRBV28, the J call TRBJ2-6, with D perhaps being TRBD1 or TRBD2 (6 bases each). This CDR3 is 16 amino acids long. V shed 6 bases and J shed 3 bases, with 15 bases lying between them. The germline CDR1 and CDR2 sequences are MDHEN and SYDVKM.

Many counts were recorded for this clonotype. The chain has TRBV7-2 and TRBJ1-5; D possibly corresponds to TRBD1 (6 bases). Looked up from germline, CDR1 is SGHTA and CDR2 is FQGNSA. CDR3 length equals 15 residues. The germline V and J ends were trimmed by 1 base and 6 bases, with 13 bases remaining between them. DNA of the CDR3: TGTGCCAGCAGCTTAGATGGCAGGGGACTTCAGCCCCAGCATTTT. Its translation is CASSLDGRGLQPQHF.

As for this clonotype: No conserved phenylalanine or tryptophan ends this CDR3, so it is likely a read error. This rearrangement joins TRBV4-3 to TRBJ2-5, with 10 bases lining up with TRBD1. With V trimmed by 4 bases and J by 3 bases, 11 bases remained unmatched. Germline values: CDR1 LGHNA, CDR2 YSLEER. The CDR3 has 17 amino acids. CDR3 loop: CASSPYDRGPIEETQYL. CDR3 DNA sequence: TGCGCCAGCAGCCCGTACGACAGGGGGCCCATAGAAGAGACCCAGTACTTA.

In its sample, this clonotype was seen a few times. The rearrangement uses TRBV28 and TRBJ2-2; 11 bases fit TRBD1. Germline V CDR1 and CDR2: MDHEN, SYDVKM. The V segment lost 2 bases and the J segment 6 bases; nucleotides outside the gene matches: 11. CDR3 length: 18 residues. The CDR3 loop is CASSLRTGGAIFSGELFF. The CDR3 DNA reads TGTGCCAGCAGTTTACGGACAGGGGGCGCGATATTTTCCGGGGAGCTGTTTTTT.

This clonotype was counted many times. The V and J genes are TRBV27 and TRBJ1-2, with 9 bases aligning to TRBD1. Germline-derived CDR1 and CDR2 are MNHEY and SMNVEV (reference sequence). The CDR3 consists of 14 residues. Trimming cost V 6 bases and J 8 bases; bases outside gene matches: 10. For the CDR3, the DNA is TGTGCCAGCAGCCTAACTGGACAGGGGAGAGGCTACACCTTC. Its protein product is CASSLTGQGRGYTF.

This clonotype was picked up a small number of times. The CDR3 protein is CASSLRGDRGAVTEAFF. The CDR3, as DNA: TGTGCCAGCAGTTTACGGGGCGATCGGGGGGCGGTCACTGAAGCTTTCTTT. The rearrangement uses TRBV12-3 or TRBV12-4 and TRBJ1-1; D possibly corresponds to TRBD1 (6 bases). V lost 2 bases and J 4 bases, leaving 20 bases between the germline ends. CDR3 length equals 17 residues.

Points on this clonotype: At one of its ends the junction is not consistent with the germline gene, which may arise from a read error. The rearrangement uses TRBV28 and TRBJ2-7; TRBD1 might be the D (5 bases). The CDR3 covers 14 residues. Germline lookup yields CDR1 MDHEN and CDR2 SYDVKM. The CDR3 reads CVSSGQGTNYEQYF. In DNA, the CDR3 is TGTGTCAGCAGTGGGCAGGGCACGAACTACGAGCAGTACTTC.

This clonotype was seen a few times. This chain links TRBV7-9 with TRBJ1-1; TRBD1 is a possible D gene (6 bases). Germline values: CDR1 SEHNR, CDR2 FQNEAQ (reference sequence). Trimming shortened V by 2 bases and J by 4 bases, and 17 bases separated the two germline ends. The CDR3 is 16 residues long. In nucleotides, the CDR3 is TGTGCCAGCAGCTTACCTCTTGGGGTAGGGGGCACTGAAGCTTTCTTT. This sequence encodes CASSLPLGVGGTEAFF.

This clonotype has just a few counts. DNA for the CDR3: TGTGCCAGCAGCTTAGAGGGGGAAAACACTGAAGCTTTCTTT. This codes for CASSLEGENTEAFF. The gene calls are TRBV7-9 and TRBJ1-1, with TRBD1 as a possible D gene (6 bases). The CDR3 is made up of 14 amino acids. Looked up from germline, CDR1 is SEHNR and CDR2 is FQNEAQ (reference sequence). V gave up 1 base and J gave up 2 bases, with 8 bases separating them.

V gene TRBV28 combines with J gene TRBJ2-7; a possible D gene is TRBD2 (6 bases). V lost 8 bases and J lost 1, with 15 bases in between. The CDR3 has 14 amino acids. Germline CDR1 is MDHEN and CDR2 is SYDVKM. The CDR3 loop reads CASGSGMFSYEQYF. The CDR3 DNA sequence: TGTGCCAGCGGTAGCGGCATGTTTTCCTACGAGCAGTACTTC.

V and J are TRBV14 and TRBJ2-1, with 15 bases lining up with TRBD2. This CDR3 contains 15 residues. The germline gives CDR1 SGHDN, CDR2 FVKESK. The V and J ends lost 4 bases and 9 bases, in that order; junction bases with no gene match: 4. The CDR3 region has the DNA TGTGCCAGCAGCCCCGGACTAGCGGGGGGGGGTGAGCAGTTCTTC. Protein sequence: CASSPGLAGGGEQFF.

In this sample, this clonotype turned up many times. The V gene is TRBV28, the J gene TRBJ2-3; D remains unclear. The CDR3 sequence is 12 residues long. Germline lookup yields CDR1 MDHEN and CDR2 SYDVKM. Between the trimmed V and J ends, which lost 5 bases and 6 bases, there was a span of 9 bases. CDR3 region: CASSPPRDTQYF. In nucleotides, the CDR3 is TGTGCCAGCAGTCCACCCCGGGATACGCAGTATTTT.

The CDR3 DNA reads as TGTGCCAGCAGTCCCAGGTGGGCGTCCTACGAGCAGTACTTC. Its translation: CASSPRWASYEQYF. The chain employs TRBV12-3 or TRBV12-4 and TRBJ2-7; D uncertain. This CDR3 has 14 residues. Trimming took 5 bases from V and 1 from J, leaving 12 bases between them.

This clonotype was counted a few times. The junction departs from the called germline gene at one end, perhaps through a read error. The chain carries TRBV11-1 and TRBJ2-7; weak D call: TRBD1 (6 bases). The CDR3 contains 10 residues. Looked up from germline, CDR1 is SGHAT and CDR2 is FQDESV (reference sequence). CDR3 residues: CASSRLQGWF. CDR3 bases: TGTGCCAGCAGCCGCCTACAGGGTTGGTTC.

This sequence joins TRBV18 and TRBJ1-4; D not resolved. Germline-derived CDR1 and CDR2 are KGHSH and LQKENI. The germline V and J ends were trimmed by 5 bases and 0 bases, with 19 bases remaining between them. The CDR3 contains 18 residues. The CDR3 region is CASSSSSSPLATNEKLFF. The CDR3 DNA sequence: TGTGCCAGCTCATCGTCCAGCTCCCCACTTGCAACTAATGAAAAACTGTTTTTT.